These T cell receptor beta chains were read from a single sample in a study of OX40 agonist ivuxolimab in advanced cancers. TCRdb's copy holds only in-frame clones and misses some; the assay was immunoSEQ multiplex PCR. Of tens of thousands of clones listed, about 88% are singletons. The specimen comprised CD4+ or CD8+ T cells sorted from blood, sampled in a trial of the OX40 agonist ivuxolimab. The receptors derive from an adult with an advanced solid tumor such as melanoma, head and neck, liver or kidney cancer. CDR3s include the opening cysteine and the closing phenylalanine or tryptophan. A D gene is named only where the DNA matches it firmly. The size entry is marked missing in some rows and otherwise reads once, few, many or a size class.

D gene | clone size | J gene | V gene | CDR3 protein | CDR3 DNA
- | once | TRBJ1-6 | TRBV6-6 | CASSYQGGPNSPLHF | TGTGCCAGCAGTTACCAGGGAGGCCCTAATTCACCCCTCCACTTT
- | - | TRBJ2-3 | TRBV5-1 | CASSLSTDTQYF | TGCGCCAGCAGCCTTAGCACAGATACGCAGTATTTT
- | - | TRBJ2-3 | TRBV5-1 | CASSLGVDTQYF | TGCGCCAGCAGCCTGGGGGTAGATACGCAGTATTTT
- | once | TRBJ2-1 | TRBV4-1 | CASSQDITVSSYNEQFF | TGCGCCAGCAGCCAAGATATAACGGTGAGCTCCTACAATGAGCAGTTCTTC
- | - | TRBJ2-1 | TRBV18 | CASSVGGSYNEQFF | TGTGCCAGCTCAGTCGGGGGCTCCTACAATGAGCAGTTCTTC
- | once | TRBJ2-1 | TRBV30 | CAWSVGFVSYNEQFF | TGTGCCTGGAGTGTGGGTTTTGTGTCCTACAATGAGCAGTTCTTC
- | - | TRBJ2-2 | TRBV11-2 | CASSQGLNLNTGELFF | TGTGCCAGCAGCCAAGGGCTCAACCTGAACACCGGGGAGCTGTTTTTT
- | - | TRBJ1-1 | TRBV9 | CASSVRGVGTEAFF | TGTGCCAGCAGCGTCCGGGGGGTCGGCACTGAAGCTTTCTTT
- | - | TRBJ2-7 | TRBV5-1 | CASSLLTDGDTNYEQYF | TGCGCCAGCAGCTTGTTAACCGATGGGGACACCAACTACGAGCAGTACTTC
- | - | TRBJ1-5 | TRBV7-2 | CASSSERNQPQHF | TGTGCCAGCAGCTCCGAACGGAATCAGCCCCAGCATTTT
- | - | TRBJ2-2 | TRBV19 | CASSIGEQMNTGELFF | TGTGCCAGTAGTATTGGGGAACAGATGAACACCGGGGAGCTGTTTTTT
- | - | TRBJ1-6 | TRBV5-1 | CASSLDWNSPLHF | TGCGCCAGCAGCTTGGATTGGAATTCACCCCTCCACTTT
- | - | TRBJ1-1 | TRBV19 | CASSGRLNTEAFF | TGTGCCAGCTCGGGACGCTTGAACACTGAAGCTTTCTTT
TRBD1 | - | TRBJ1-5 | TRBV19 | CASSIEGTGVNQPQHF | TGTGCCAGTAGTATAGAGGGGACAGGGGTGAATCAGCCCCAGCATTTT
- | few | TRBJ1-1 | TRBV5-1 | CASSLEQERRRIF | TGCGCCAGCAGCTTGGAACAGGAAAGGAGGAGGATCTTT
- | - | TRBJ1-5 | TRBV30 | CAWSVRGAVGRSNQPQHF | TGTGCCTGGAGTGTAAGGGGGGCAGTGGGTCGTAGCAATCAGCCCCAGCATTTT
TRBD1 | - | TRBJ1-4 | TRBV11-2 | CASSYRQAGGNEKLFF | TGTGCCAGCAGCTATAGACAGGCAGGGGGGAATGAAAAACTGTTTTTT
- | - | TRBJ1-2 | TRBV7-9 | CASSLGTLGGYTF | TGTGCCAGCAGCTTGGGGACACTAGGGGGCTACACCTTC
- | once | TRBJ1-1 | TRBV7-2 | CASSLAMNTEAFF | TGTGCCAGCAGCTTGGCTATGAACACTGAAGCTTTCTTT
- | once | TRBJ1-2 | TRBV18 | CASSPVEYTNYGYTF | TGTGCCAGCTCACCGGTCGAGTACACAAACTATGGCTACACCTTC
- | - | TRBJ1-5 | TRBV19 | CASSIERGPGVRNQPQHF | TGTGCCAGTAGTATAGAACGGGGGCCGGGGGTGCGCAATCAGCCCCAGCATTTT
- | - | TRBJ1-1 | TRBV6-5 | CASSYSITANTEAFF | TGTGCCAGCAGTTACTCGATCACAGCAAACACTGAAGCTTTCTTT
- | - | TRBJ1-3 | TRBV30 | CAWSLAWKRSGNTIYF | TGTGCCTGGAGTCTAGCGTGGAAGAGGAGTGGAAACACCATATATTTT
- | few | TRBJ1-2 | TRBV28 | CASSLWGGYTF | TGTGCCAGCAGTTTATGGGGAGGCTACACCTTC
TRBD1 | - | TRBJ2-3 | TRBV12-5 | CASGSGQGARTDTQYF | TGTGCTAGTGGTTCCGGACAGGGGGCCCGCACAGATACGCAGTATTTT
- | - | TRBJ1-3 | TRBV30 | CAWRRDNSGNTIYF | TGTGCCTGGAGAAGGGATAACTCTGGAAACACCATATATTTT
- | - | TRBJ1-1 | TRBV4-1 | CASSQDSPLIGEAFF | TGCGCCAGCAGCCAAGATTCCCCCCTCATAGGAGAAGCTTTCTTT
TRBD2 | - | TRBJ2-3 | TRBV6-1 | CASSESPAGNTDTQYF | TGTGCCAGCAGTGAATCGCCAGCGGGAAACACAGATACGCAGTATTTT
- | - | TRBJ1-1 | TRBV18 | CASSPMGGTEAFF | TGTGCCAGCTCACCTATGGGTGGCACTGAAGCTTTCTTT
- | - | TRBJ1-1 | TRBV14 | CATRLGPTEAFF | TGTGCTACCCGTTTGGGGCCCACTGAAGCTTTCTTT
- | - | TRBJ2-5 | TRBV7-7 | CATTGGLQETQYF | TGTGCCACCACCGGGGGGCTACAAGAGACCCAGTACTTC
- | - | TRBJ2-7 | TRBV5-1 | CASSFGGPRDEQYF | TGCGCCAGCAGTTTTGGGGGGCCCAGAGACGAGCAGTACTTC
- | once | TRBJ1-1 | TRBV6-1 | CASTNSGEAFF | TGTGCCAGCACCAACAGTGGTGAAGCTTTCTTT
- | - | TRBJ2-7 | TRBV6-1 | CASSVMVLQTLGEQYF | TGTGCCAGCAGTGTCATGGTGTTACAGACCCTGGGCGAGCAGTACTTC
- | few | TRBJ1-1 | TRBV27 | CASWRGGSRTEAFF | TGTGCCAGCTGGAGAGGAGGGTCGAGAACTGAAGCTTTCTTT
- | - | TRBJ2-5 | TRBV15 | CATSRDLGREETQYF | TGTGCCACCAGCAGAGACTTGGGACGGGAAGAGACCCAGTACTTC
- | - | TRBJ2-5 | TRBV9 | CASSVDGSETQYF | TGTGCCAGCAGCGTCGACGGGTCGGAGACCCAGTACTTC
- | once | TRBJ1-2 | TRBV2 | CASADGLYYGYTF | TGTGCCAGCGCCGATGGACTCTACTATGGCTACACCTTC
- | few | TRBJ2-2 | TRBV7-9 | CASSLLGRPNTGELFF | TGTGCCAGCAGCTTATTGGGGAGACCGAACACCGGGGAGCTGTTTTTT
- | - | TRBJ2-3 | TRBV6-1 | CASTTEGRTDTQYF | TGTGCCAGCACCACCGAGGGCCGCACAGATACGCAGTATTTT
TRBD2 | - | TRBJ2-7 | TRBV6-5 | CASSYSLGTGGYEQYF | TGTGCCAGCAGTTACTCGTTGGGGACGGGGGGTTACGAGCAGTACTTC